Below, 17 T cell receptor beta chains from the same sample are listed, as sequenced in a study of cytomegalovirus exposure and HLA in healthy donors. Use of 60 Vbeta and 13 Jbeta primers characterized the PCR. Some clones are missing from TCRdb's copy, which holds only in-frame ones; the method was immunoSEQ multiplex PCR. The sample contains hundreds of thousands of clones, over 65% of which appear only once. Sequencing was done on a sample of PBMCs. The receptors stem from a young man in good health and CMV-seronegative.

As regards this clone: The sample contains more than one DNA sequence encoding this CDR3. J is TRBJ2-7 and V is TRBV9; D is unclear. In germline, CDR1 is SGDLS, CDR2 YYNGEE. The V and J ends lost 0 bases and 3 bases respectively, with 10 bases between them. The CDR3 consists of 14 residues. The CDR3 protein is CASSVDGGSYEQYF. The CDR3, as DNA: TGTGCCAGCAGCGTAGACGGCGGCAGCTACGAGCAGTACTTC.

CDR3 loop: CASSLGQGNPTDTQYF. As DNA, the CDR3 is TGCGCCAGCAGCTTGGGACAGGGTAATCCCACAGATACGCAGTATTTT. The chain employs TRBV5-1 and TRBJ2-3, with 7 bases fitting TRBD1. V was pared by 0 bases and J by 2 bases, with 6 bases of the junction left unmatched. CDR3 length: 16 residues. CDR1 SGHRS and CDR2 YFSETQ come from the germline V gene.

CDR3 region: CASSRGTGETQYF. DNA of the CDR3: TGTGCCAGCAGCCGAGGGACAGGGGAGACCCAGTACTTC. V usage is TRBV7-9 and J usage is TRBJ2-5; 9 bases match TRBD1. Unmatched junction bases numbered 3, after V lost 5 bases and J lost 5 bases. Germline V lookup: CDR1 SEHNR, CDR2 FQNEAQ (reference sequence). The CDR3 runs 13 residues. Filled out from reference TRBV7-9 and TRBJ2-5, the complete variable domain reads DTGVSQNPRHKITKRGQNVTFRCDPISEHNRLYWYRQTLGQGPEFLTYFQNEAQLEKSRLLSDRFSAERPKGSFSTLEIQRTEQGDSAMYLCASSRGTGETQYFGPGTRLLVL.

A note on this clone: Other nucleotide sequences in the sample specify the same CDR3. The rearrangement uses TRBV7-6 and TRBJ2-7, with a weak D call TRBD2 (5 bases). The V gene's germline CDR1 is SGHVS and CDR2 FNYEAQ. V was pared by 6 bases and J by 1 base, with 16 bases between. The CDR3 covers 15 residues. The CDR3 loop reads CASSLSGSRSYEQYF. The CDR3, as DNA: TGTGCCAGCAGTCTCAGCGGCTCTCGATCCTACGAGCAGTACTTC.

This clone turned up a few times. This chain joins TRBV19 and TRBJ1-1; D is perhaps TRBD1 (6 bases). Trimming stripped 3 bases from V and 4 bases from J, with 12 bases between. Looked up from germline, CDR1 is LNHDA and CDR2 is SQIVND (reference sequence). The CDR3 is 14 residues long. The DNA of the CDR3 is TGTGCCAGTAGTATGGCCCCAGGGGTCACTGAAGCTTTCTTT. As protein: CASSMAPGVTEAFF.

Details on this clone: One junction end disagrees with the germline gene, perhaps due to a read error. This sequence joins TRBV19 and TRBJ2-7; a possible D gene is TRBD2 (5 bases). This CDR3 spans 13 amino acids. In germline, CDR1 is LNHDA, CDR2 SQIVND (reference sequence). The CDR3 here is CASSTGPAARRDF. CDR3 coding DNA: TGTGCCAGTAGTACAGGACCGGCGGCCCGGCGGGACTTC.

The chain combines TRBV30 with TRBJ2-3; 12 bases match TRBD2. This CDR3 spans 16 amino acids. CDR1 and CDR2 (germline): GTSNPN, SVGIG (reference sequence). V shed 5 bases and J 4 bases; nucleotides not matched to a gene: 10. The CDR3: CAWVRLAGDNADTQYF. In DNA, the CDR3 is TGTGCCTGGGTGAGACTAGCGGGAGACAACGCAGATACGCAGTATTTT.

The chain carries TRBV11-2 and TRBJ2-7; TRBD1 matches at 9 bases. There are 15 residues in the CDR3. V lost 1 base, J lost 1 base, and 2 bases stayed unmatched. Germline loops: CDR1 SGHAT, CDR2 FQNNGV. The CDR3 spells CASSLGGTGSYEQYF. Here the CDR3 DNA reads TGTGCCAGCAGCTTAGGGGGGACAGGGTCCTACGAGCAGTACTTC. Full variable domain (outside the CDR3, taken from reference TRBV11-2 and TRBJ2-7): EAGVAQSPRYKIIEKRQSVAFWCNPISGHATLYWYQQILGQGPKLLIQFQNNGVVDDSQLPKDRFSAERLKGVDSTLKIQPAKLEDSAVYLCASSLGGTGSYEQYFGPGTRLTVT.

The chain recombines TRBV19 with TRBJ1-1; TRBD1 might be the D (6 bases). CDR1 LNHDA and CDR2 SQIVND come from the germline V gene (reference sequence). Trimming removed 4 bases from V and 6 bases from J, with 15 bases in between. The CDR3 has 14 residues. CDR3 protein: CASSTYTGWAEAFF. CDR3 bases: TGTGCCAGTAGTACATACACAGGGTGGGCTGAAGCTTTCTTT.

The chain carries TRBV15 and TRBJ2-5, with 10 bases fitting TRBD1. Per germline, CDR1 LNHNV and CDR2 YYDKDF (reference sequence). V lost 5 bases to trimming and J lost 4 bases; unmatched junction nucleotides: 7. CDR3 length: 15 residues. This CDR3 reads CATSARDRGRETQYF. The CDR3 DNA follows: TGTGCCACCAGCGCACGGGACAGGGGAAGAGAGACCCAGTACTTC.

V gene TRBV12-2 combines with J gene TRBJ2-5; the tabulated D call, TRBD1, remains unverified against the DNA. The J call is in doubt because the DNA end fits TRBJ2-7 better. TRBV12-2 is given as a pseudogene. The CDR3 is 14 amino acids. CDR3 nucleotides: TGTGCAAGTCTCTTCAGGGGCTTCTCCTACGAGCAGTACTTC. It yields the protein CASLFRGFSYEQYF.

V usage is TRBV19 and J usage is TRBJ1-5; 8 bases are a match to TRBD1. The germline V gene encodes CDR1 LNHDA and CDR2 SQIVND (reference sequence). V was pared by 7 bases and J by 2 bases, with 10 bases of the junction left unmatched. The CDR3 sequence is 16 residues long. The CDR3 DNA is TGTGCCAGTATCCCCTTCTGGGGACAGGGCAATCAGCCCCAGCATTTT. Translated: CASIPFWGQGNQPQHF. Using reference TRBV19 and TRBJ1-5 for the parts outside the CDR3, the full variable domain is DGGITQSPKYLFRKEGQNVTLSCEQNLNHDAMYWYRQDPGQGLRLIYYSQIVNDFQKGDIAEGYSVSREKKESFPLTVTSAQKNPTAFYLCASIPFWGQGNQPQHFGDGTRLSIL.

This clone was observed a single time. The chain carries TRBV5-4 and TRBJ2-7, with 9 positions matching TRBD2. The ends lost 1 base at V and 5 bases at J; junction bases unmatched: 16. Germline values: CDR1 SGHNT, CDR2 YYREEE (reference sequence). The CDR3 extends over 18 amino acids. CDR3: CASSLYGLRRLAENEQYF. CDR3 in DNA: TGTGCCAGCAGCTTGTACGGCCTCAGGAGACTAGCGGAAAACGAGCAGTACTTC. Filled out from reference TRBV5-4 and TRBJ2-7, the complete variable domain reads ETGVTQSPTHLIKTRGQQVTLRCSSQSGHNTVSWYQQALGQGPQFIFQYYREEENGRGNFPPRFSGLQFPNYSSELNVNALELDDSALYLCASSLYGLRRLAENEQYFGPGTRLTVT.

This clone was seen a handful of times. The chain uses TRBV7-9 and TRBJ1-1, with 9 bases that match TRBD1. CDR1 is SEHNR and CDR2 is FQNEAQ in the germline V gene (reference sequence). The V gene end was trimmed by 5 bases and the J gene end by 7 bases; junction bases not matched to a gene: 11. The CDR3 is made up of 15 amino acids. CDR3 loop: CASSDRDREHYEAFF. CDR3 bases: TGTGCCAGCAGCGACCGGGACAGGGAGCACTATGAAGCTTTCTTT.

The chain employs TRBV18 and TRBJ2-3; 7 bases align to TRBD1. Germline loops: CDR1 KGHSH, CDR2 LQKENI. After removal of 6 bases from V and 0 bases from J, the junction contained 3 bases not matched to a gene. The CDR3 has 14 amino acids. As DNA, the CDR3 is TGTGCCAGCTCCAGGGGGTTTAGCACAGATACGCAGTATTTT. Translated: CASSRGFSTDTQYF.

The chain uses TRBV4-1 and TRBJ1-2; 7 nucleotides agree with TRBD1. The V gene end was trimmed by 3 bases and the J gene end by 1 base; junction bases not matched to a gene: 8. Germline V lookup: CDR1 MGHRA, CDR2 YSYEKL. The CDR3 loop spans 16 amino acids. CDR3 in amino acids: CASSQARGVSNYGYTF. CDR3 DNA: TGCGCCAGCAGCCAGGCCAGGGGGGTTAGTAACTATGGCTACACCTTC.

The chain is built from TRBV19 and TRBJ2-5, with D uncertain. The CDR3 has 16 residues. V shed 2 bases and J shed 4 bases, with 17 bases lying between them. The germline CDR1 and CDR2 sequences are LNHDA and SQIVND (reference sequence). CDR3 sequence: CASSIPGYPRGETQYF. CDR3 nucleotide sequence: TGTGCCAGTAGTATACCCGGCTACCCAAGAGGAGAGACCCAGTACTTC.